Detailed here is one TCR beta chain. CDR1 SGHVS and CDR2 FQNEAQ come from the germline V gene. V lost 5 bases and J 6 bases, leaving 11 bases between the germline ends. The CDR3 length is 14 residues. This entry comes from a study of PD-1 blockade in classical Hodgkin lymphoma. The data were produced by immunoSEQ multiplex PCR, yet TCRdb's version contains in-frame clones alone and is incomplete. This table has 100,000 or so clones, roughly 90% appearing once. Every patient relapsed after autologous stem cell transplantation, and brentuximab vedotin exposure varied. This receptor was obtained from a human donor with classical Hodgkin lymphoma. This chain links TRBV7-8 with TRBJ1-6; D is perhaps TRBD1 (5 bases). The sequences come from peripheral blood mononuclear cells (PBMCs), collected before the second cycle of nivolumab. Here the CDR3 reads CASSPREGNSPLHF. In nucleotides, the CDR3 is TGTGCCAGCAGCCCCAGGGAGGGTAATTCACCCCTCCACTTT. The variable domain in full, completed from reference TRBV7-8 and TRBJ1-6, reads GAGVSQSPRYKVAKRGQDVALRCDPISGHVSLFWYQQALGQGPEFLTYFQNEAQLDKSGLPSDRFFAERPEGSVSTLKIQRTQQEDSAVYLCASSPREGNSPLHFGNGTRLTVT.